These 11 T cell receptor beta chains were sequenced from one sample in a study of human T cells and chemical hapten exposure. TCRdb re-analysed the RACE reads in MiXCR, keeping a single row per CDR3 protein. Here the sample spans more than 250,000 distinct CDR3 sequences, 7.5% to 8% being singletons. The time point here: pre-sensitization, week 0. The treatment here: therapeutic diphenylcyclopropenone sensitization with weekly scalp DPC. Here the sequenced sample was whole blood, taken in connection with sensitization to the hapten diphenylcyclopropenone (DPC). These receptors were obtained from a man between 18 and 29 years old with alopecia areata. Some clones in this sample may be carry-over from other donors' samples.

The chain uses TRBV27 and TRBJ1-1, with 7 bases lining up with TRBD1. The germline CDR1 and CDR2 sequences are MNHEY and SMNVEV (reference sequence). The CDR3 spans 13 residues. Trimming removed 5 bases from V and 4 bases from J; junction bases left unmatched: 4. Here the CDR3 reads CASSRGGGTEAFF. DNA for the CDR3: TGTGCCAGCAGTCGAGGGGGCGGCACTGAAGCTTTCTTT.

The V call is TRBV4-3, the J call TRBJ2-3; 11 positions match TRBD2. Germline assignment: CDR1 LGHNA and CDR2 YSLEER. The V and J ends lost 1 base and 6 bases, in that order; junction bases with no gene match: 6. The CDR3 runs 16 residues. CDR3 sequence (DNA): TGCGCCAGCAGCCAAGGTGCGACTAGCGGGGTTGATACGCAGTATTTT. Translated: CASSQGATSGVDTQYF.

This clonotype has ten or more counts. This sequence joins TRBV20-1 and TRBJ2-3; 8 bases fit TRBD1. Germline trimming cut 1 base from V and 0 bases from J; bases unmatched to any gene: 6. Germline CDR1 DFQATT, CDR2 SNEGSKA (reference sequence). The CDR3 spans 16 residues. The CDR3 protein is CSARGYRGSSTDTQYF. CDR3 DNA: TGCAGTGCTAGAGGATACAGGGGGTCAAGCACAGATACGCAGTATTTT.

This clonotype was picked up a small number of times. V and J are TRBV4-1 and TRBJ2-1; 9 nucleotides agree with TRBD1. Trimming removed 2 bases from V and 7 bases from J; junction bases left unmatched: 3. CDR3 length equals 14 residues. The germline CDR1 and CDR2 sequences are MGHRA and YSYEKL. CDR3 loop: CASSQTGGGNEQFF. For the CDR3, the DNA is TGCGCCAGCAGCCAAACAGGGGGCGGGAATGAGCAGTTCTTC.

This clonotype was detected only a few times. As DNA, the CDR3 is TGTGCCAGCAGCCTTGACAGGGGGCGAACCTACGAGCAGTACTTC. This encodes CASSLDRGRTYEQYF. The chain recombines TRBV6-2 or TRBV6-3 with TRBJ2-7, with TRBD1 matching 10 bases. Germline V gives CDR1 MNHEY, CDR2 SVGEGT. The CDR3 consists of 15 residues. Trimming removed 6 bases from V and 2 bases from J; junction bases left unmatched: 7.

This clonotype has ten or more counts. This chain joins TRBV20-1 and TRBJ1-1; 7 positions agree with TRBD1. This CDR3 contains 12 residues. V trimming: 0 bases; J trimming: 10 bases; junction bases outside the gene matches: 5. Germline V gene data show CDR1 as DFQATT and CDR2 as SNEGSKA (reference sequence). The CDR3 is CSARDQGVAAFF. The CDR3 DNA follows: TGCAGTGCTAGAGATCAGGGGGTTGCAGCTTTCTTT.

The chain has TRBV7-9 and TRBJ1-1; D unclear. Germline V lookup: CDR1 SEHNR, CDR2 FQNEAQ (reference sequence). V was clipped by 3 bases and J by 6 bases, with 8 bases between them. This CDR3 has 12 amino acids. As DNA, the CDR3 is TGTGCCAGCAGCTTCGGGATCGCTGAAGCTTTCTTT. It encodes CASSFGIAEAFF.

The V gene is TRBV6-1, the J gene TRBJ1-2; D gene uncertain. V lost 2 bases and J lost 5, with 18 bases in between. Germline V gene sequence: CDR1 MNHNS, CDR2 SASEGT. The CDR3 is 16 residues long. The CDR3 DNA is TGTGCCAGCAGTGAACCCATCCTGGGAGGGTCTTATGGCTACACCTTC. It encodes CASSEPILGGSYGYTF.

This clonotype has more than one count but fewer than ten. The chain combines TRBV28 with TRBJ2-7; 10 bases align to TRBD1. With V trimmed by 5 bases and J by 2 bases, 6 bases remained unmatched. Germline V gene lookup returns CDR1 MDHEN and CDR2 SYDVKM. The CDR3 has 15 amino acids. CDR3 loop: CASSQPGTGAYEQYF. The CDR3 nucleotides are TGTGCCAGCAGTCAGCCCGGGACAGGGGCCTACGAGCAGTACTTC.

The rearrangement uses TRBV4-3 and TRBJ2-7, with 11 bases that match TRBD1. Germline CDR1 and CDR2: LGHNA and YSLEER. CDR3 length: 14 residues. V lost 8 bases, J lost 0 bases, and 3 bases stayed unmatched. CDR3 DNA: TGCGCCAGCGGGACAGGGGGGAGCTCCTACGAGCAGTACGTC. Residues: CASGTGGSSYEQYV.

CDR3 nucleotides: TGTGCCAGCAGTTCTTCCGGGACTAGTCCGTATTTT. Translation gives CASSSSGTSPYF. The V gene is TRBV6-5, the J gene TRBJ2-3, with TRBD2 identical over 8 bases. This CDR3 spans 12 amino acids. Germline lookup yields CDR1 MNHEY and CDR2 SVGAGI. The ends lost 4 bases at V and 14 bases at J; junction bases unmatched: 8.